This entry features one T cell receptor (beta chain) sequence. Method: immunoSEQ multiplex PCR; TCRdb's copy keeps in-frame clones and lacks some. Of 450,000 or so clones in the sample, approximately 91% were seen once. The sample belongs to a study of blood T cell repertoires in COVID-19. V shed 2 bases and J shed 2 bases, with 13 bases lying between them. The germline V gene encodes CDR1 MNHEY and CDR2 SVGEGT. The CDR3 is 15 amino acids. This clonotype was sampled from a woman between 35 and 50 years old with COVID-19, enrolled during active disease. Sequencing was done on a sample of peripheral blood. The chain links TRBV6-2 or TRBV6-3 to TRBJ2-7, with a tentative D call TRBD2 (6 bases). CDR3 residues: CASSYRGGAAYEQYF. The CDR3 DNA reads as TGTGCCAGCAGTTACCGGGGCGGGGCGGCCTACGAGCAGTACTTC.